Shown below are 25 T cell receptor beta chains from a single sample sequenced in a study of blood T cell repertoires in COVID-19. Profiled with immunoSEQ multiplex PCR; TCRdb holds only in-frame clones, not every one. The data show 250,000 to 350,000 clones, 80% to 85% seen once. The sequenced sample was peripheral blood. These TCRs come from a person between 70 and 80 years old with COVID-19, enrolled during active disease.

The CDR3 coding sequence is TGTGCCAGCAGTTCAGCGGGGGGGTCCGCAGATACGCAGTATTTT. Protein: CASSSAGGSADTQYF. This chain connects TRBV28 to TRBJ2-3, with 10 bases fitting TRBD2. The germline V gene has CDR1 MDHEN and CDR2 SYDVKM. The CDR3 runs 15 residues. With 4 bases clipped from V and 4 bases from J, the junction kept 5 bases outside the gene matches.

This chain joins TRBV6-1 and TRBJ1-6; tentative D call: TRBD1 (6 bases). The V end was cut by 2 bases, the J end by 6 bases, with 11 bases between. The CDR3 runs 15 residues. CDR1 is MNHNS and CDR2 is SASEGT in the germline V gene. CDR3 in DNA: TGTGCCAGCAGTGAAAGGCAGGGGTCTAATTCACCCCTCCACTTT. Amino acid sequence: CASSERQGSNSPLHF.

In this sample, this clone turned up a few times. V usage is TRBV4-1 and J usage is TRBJ1-6; 10 bases are a match to TRBD1. Germline CDR1 and CDR2: MGHRA and YSYEKL. J lost 7 bases, V lost 3 bases, and 9 bases had no gene match. The CDR3 extends over 17 amino acids. The CDR3 here is CASSQRSAGQGNSPLHF. The DNA of the CDR3 is TGCGCCAGCAGCCAGAGATCCGCGGGACAGGGGAATTCACCCCTCCACTTT.

The chain is built from TRBV24-1 and TRBJ1-4; 7 bases agree with TRBD1. Trimming removed 5 bases from V and 4 bases from J; junction bases left unmatched: 6. The CDR3 extends over 15 amino acids. Germline CDR1 KGHDR, CDR2 SFDVKD. CDR3 nucleotide sequence: TGTGCCACCAGTGCTAACAGGGGCGATAATGAAAAACTGTTTTTT. It yields the protein CATSANRGDNEKLFF.

This chain connects TRBV5-4 to TRBJ1-2, with D uncertain. V was shortened by 2 bases and J by 2 bases, with 7 bases between the two germline ends. Germline V gives CDR1 SGHNT, CDR2 YYREEE (reference sequence). CDR3 size: 13 residues. Here the CDR3 reads CASSFASNYGYTF. The CDR3 bases are TGTGCCAGCAGCTTCGCGAGCAACTATGGCTACACCTTC.

The rearrangement links TRBV6-2 or TRBV6-3 to TRBJ2-1; 15 bases agree with TRBD2. Germline V gene sequence: CDR1 MNHEY, CDR2 SVGEGT. V dropped 0 bases and J dropped 4; count of bases not matched to a gene: 13. This CDR3 has 21 amino acids. For the CDR3, the DNA is TGTGCCAGCAGTTACTCCCAGGGACTAGCGGGAGGTCGACCGTCTTACAATGAGCAGTTCTTC. This codes for CASSYSQGLAGGRPSYNEQFF.

The chain has TRBV3-1 (or the pseudogene TRBV3-2) and TRBJ2-7; no clear D. V lost 0 bases and J lost 0, with 6 bases in between. CDR3 length: 14 amino acids. Germline V gene lookup returns CDR1 LGHDT and CDR2 YNNKEL (reference sequence). The CDR3 sequence is CASSQDFGSYEQYF. The CDR3 nucleotides read TGTGCCAGCAGCCAAGATTTCGGCTCCTACGAGCAGTACTTC.

This chain joins TRBV2 and TRBJ1-4; no clear D gene. CDR1 SNHLY and CDR2 FYNNEI come from the germline V gene. The CDR3 loop spans 14 amino acids. Trimming shortened V by 0 bases and J by 11 bases, and 13 bases separated the two germline ends. CDR3 bases: TGTGCCAGCAGTGAAGCTTCGCAGGTGCCCAAACTGTTTTTT. Amino acids: CASSEASQVPKLFF.

This rearrangement joins TRBV6-5 to TRBJ1-1, with D possibly TRBD1 on 6 matching bases. The CDR3 runs to 14 residues. CDR1 is MNHEY, CDR2 SVGAGI, per germline. Deletions cut 5 bases from V and 3 bases from J, with 13 bases between. The DNA for the CDR3 is TGTGCCAGCAGTAAGAGGGGGAAGGACACTGAAGCTTTCTTT. Its translation: CASSKRGKDTEAFF.

The V and J genes are TRBV10-3 and TRBJ1-5; the D is unclear. The CDR3 is 12 amino acids. The V gene's germline CDR1 is ENHRY and CDR2 SYGVKD. Trimming shortened V by 2 bases and J by 6 bases, and 5 bases separated the two germline ends. CDR3: CAISEDIQPQHF. As DNA, the CDR3 is TGTGCCATCAGTGAGGACATTCAGCCCCAGCATTTT.

The chain links TRBV27 to TRBJ2-1, with a tentative D call TRBD1 (5 bases). CDR1 is MNHEY, CDR2 SMNVEV, per germline (reference sequence). This CDR3 is built from 15 residues. Trimming took 5 bases from V and 2 from J, leaving 13 bases between them. The CDR3, as DNA: TGTGCCAGCAGTCCCCGTTGGGGCCCCTACAATGAGCAGTTCTTC. Its protein is CASSPRWGPYNEQFF.

CDR3 sequence: CASGETGGSTEAFF. The CDR3, as DNA: TGCGCCAGCGGGGAGACAGGGGGAAGTACTGAAGCTTTCTTT. The rearrangement joins TRBV5-1 to TRBJ1-1; TRBD1 matches at 9 bases. This CDR3 is 14 amino acids long. The germline V gene encodes CDR1 SGHRS and CDR2 YFSETQ. V dropped 7 bases and J dropped 5; count of bases not matched to a gene: 9. The full variable domain, its missing parts supplied by reference TRBV5-1 and TRBJ1-1, is KAGVTQTPRYLIKTRGQQVTLSCSPISGHRSVSWYQQTPGQGLQFLFEYFSETQRNKGNFPGRFSGRQFSNSRSEMNVSTLELGDSALYLCASGETGGSTEAFFGQGTRLTVV.

The V gene is TRBV19, the J gene TRBJ1-1, with D uncertain. The germline CDR1 and CDR2 sequences are LNHDA and SQIVND (reference sequence). V lost 6 bases and J 0 bases, leaving 17 bases between the germline ends. CDR3 length: 16 amino acids. In DNA form, the CDR3 reads TGTGCCAGTAGGCGAGGCAGCCGTTGGCTGAACACTGAAGCTTTCTTT. Translation: CASRRGSRWLNTEAFF.

The chain combines TRBV7-2 with TRBJ1-1; 8 nucleotides line up with TRBD1. The germline V gene has CDR1 SGHTA and CDR2 FQGNSA. The CDR3 length is 15 residues. The V gene end was trimmed by 2 bases and the J gene end by 8 bases; junction bases not matched to a gene: 10. DNA for the CDR3: TGTGCCAGCAGCTTAACGGGACAGGTTAACGCCGAAGCTTTCTTT. It yields the protein CASSLTGQVNAEAFF.

The V and J genes are TRBV5-1 and TRBJ2-1, with 10 nucleotides matching TRBD2. The J segment lost 4 bases and the V segment lost 6 bases, leaving 7 bases of the junction unmatched. The CDR3 covers 15 residues. The germline V gene encodes CDR1 SGHRS and CDR2 YFSETQ. The CDR3 loop reads CASNNGLAVYNEQFF. The CDR3 coding sequence is TGCGCCAGCAATAACGGACTAGCGGTTTACAATGAGCAGTTCTTC.

The V and J genes are TRBV28 and TRBJ2-7, with D possibly TRBD1 on 5 matching bases. V was clipped by 2 bases and J by 6 bases, with 23 bases between them. From germline, CDR1 is MDHEN and CDR2 SYDVKM. The CDR3 is 17 amino acids. In DNA, the CDR3 is TGTGCCAGCAGTTTAGGTGAACGAACGGACAAGCCTTTCGAGCAGTACTTC. Its protein product is CASSLGERTDKPFEQYF. Drawing the rest from reference TRBV28 and TRBJ2-7, the complete variable domain is DVKVTQSSRYLVKRTGEKVFLECVQDMDHENMFWYRQDPGLGLRLIYFSYDVKMKEKGDIPEGYSVSREKKERFSLILESASTNQTSMYLCASSLGERTDKPFEQYFGPGTRLTVT.

This clone was detected once. The chain employs TRBV11-1 and TRBJ2-1; 7 bases match TRBD1. The junction had 5 bases not matched to a gene; V was cut back by 1 base and J by 8 bases. The CDR3 is 14 residues long. In germline, CDR1 is SGHAT, CDR2 FQDESV (reference sequence). The CDR3 nucleotides read TGTGCCAGCAGCTTAGAATACAGGGGCTATGAGCAGTTCTTC. Translation: CASSLEYRGYEQFF.

The rearrangement links TRBV11-1 to TRBJ2-5, with 8 nucleotides matching TRBD1. V lost 5 bases and J lost 5; bases outside the gene matches: 7. CDR3 size: 14 residues. The germline gives CDR1 SGHAT, CDR2 FQDESV (reference sequence). The CDR3 sequence is CASSPRDRWETQYF. As DNA, the CDR3 is TGTGCCAGCAGCCCGAGGGACAGGTGGGAGACCCAGTACTTC.

This clone has just a few counts. The gene calls are TRBV2 and TRBJ1-6; D uncertain. The germline gives CDR1 SNHLY, CDR2 FYNNEI. The V end was cut by 8 bases, the J end by 9 bases, with 17 bases between. CDR3 size: 14 residues. CDR3 sequence reads: CASLRPGSGSPLHF. The CDR3 DNA is TGTGCCAGCCTCCGACCGGGGTCGGGTTCACCCCTCCACTTT.

This chain links TRBV5-1 with TRBJ1-4, with D perhaps matching TRBD1 (5 bases). CDR3 length: 14 residues. V lost 2 bases and J lost 7, with 12 bases in between. Looked up from germline, CDR1 is SGHRS and CDR2 is YFSETQ. This CDR3 is CASSFGAGVEKLFF. As DNA, the CDR3 is TGCGCCAGCAGCTTTGGGGCCGGAGTTGAAAAACTGTTTTTT.

This chain uses TRBV2 with TRBJ1-5; D ambiguous. The V end lost 5 bases, the J end lost 4 bases, and 12 bases lay between the germline ends. The CDR3 has 14 amino acids. Germline lookup yields CDR1 SNHLY and CDR2 FYNNEI. In DNA form, the CDR3 reads TGTGCCAGCAGTAAGGAGGTTAGTAATCAGCCCCAGCATTTT. Residues: CASSKEVSNQPQHF.

The rearrangement links TRBV29-1 to TRBJ2-5; 11 nucleotides match TRBD2. Trimming at V came to 4 bases and at J to 2 bases, leaving 3 bases not matched to a gene. This CDR3 contains 14 residues. The germline V gene encodes CDR1 SQVTM and CDR2 ANQGSEA. The CDR3 here is CSVGSSGRQETQYF. For the CDR3, the DNA is TGCAGCGTTGGATCTAGCGGGAGGCAAGAGACCCAGTACTTC.

The CDR3 DNA is TGCGCCAGCAGCCTCAGGACGGGGGACGGAGAAAAACTGTTTTTT. Protein: CASSLRTGDGEKLFF. The V gene is TRBV5-1, the J gene TRBJ1-4; the D gene is possibly TRBD1 (5 bases). The germline CDR1 and CDR2 sequences are SGHRS and YFSETQ. This CDR3 comprises 15 residues. Trimming shortened V by 4 bases and J by 8 bases, and 18 bases separated the two germline ends.

This clone has just a few counts. The CDR3 region has the DNA TGTGCCAGCAGCCCGCGGACTAGCGGCACCGGGGAGCTGTTTTTT. This gives the protein CASSPRTSGTGELFF. The chain is built from TRBV7-6 and TRBJ2-2; 10 nucleotides match TRBD2. Germline V gene sequence: CDR1 SGHVS, CDR2 FNYEAQ. The CDR3 covers 15 residues. Trimming took 5 bases from V and 4 from J; bases not matched to a gene: 4. The whole variable domain, filled in from reference TRBV7-6 and TRBJ2-2, reads GAGVSQSPRYKVTKRGQDVALRCDPISGHVSLYWYRQALGQGPEFLTYFNYEAQQDKSGLPNDRFSAERPEGSISTLTIQRTEQRDSAMYRCASSPRTSGTGELFFGEGSRLTVL.

V usage is TRBV5-1 and J usage is TRBJ2-3; 9 positions match TRBD1. Germline CDR1 is SGHRS and CDR2 is YFSETQ. CDR3 length: 16 amino acids. The V gene end was trimmed by 3 bases and the J gene end by 3 bases; junction bases not matched to a gene: 8. This CDR3 is CASSSLTGGRTDTQYF. The CDR3 DNA is TGCGCCAGCAGCTCTCTGACAGGGGGAAGAACAGATACGCAGTATTTT.